This TCR beta chain originates from a study of shared clonotypes between healthy human individuals. Study at large: The study used three CD4 naive, three CD4 memory, two CD8 naive and one CD8 memory plate per donor.

CD45RA+ naive and CD45RA-negative memory subsets were separated from CD4+ cells. CDR1 is DFQATT, CDR2 SNEGSKA, per germline (reference sequence). The CDR3 is 11 amino acids. V was clipped by 1 base and J by 8 bases, with 6 bases between them. Some clones are missing from TCRdb's copy, which holds only in-frame ones; the method was immunoSEQ multiplex PCR. The sample carries about 2.4 million clones, over 85% recorded once. The sample taken for sequencing was naive CD4+ T cells from PBMCs. Subset in this sample: CD45RA+ positively selected. This chain connects TRBV20-1 to TRBJ2-1; no definite D call. The receptor was isolated from a man younger than 35 in good health. Some clones in this sample may be carry-over from other donors' samples. The CDR3 loop reads CSARGNYEQFF. CDR3 DNA: TGCAGTGCTAGAGGGAACTATGAGCAGTTCTTC.